Following are 8 T cell receptor beta chains from one sample sequenced in a study of cytomegalovirus exposure and HLA in healthy donors. Primers included in the PCR were 60 Vbeta and 13 Jbeta primers. Some clones are missing from TCRdb's copy, which holds only in-frame ones; the method was immunoSEQ multiplex PCR. This table has 100,000 to 150,000 clones, roughly 82% appearing once. Material for sequencing was PBMCs. All receptors come from a woman in her sixties or seventies in good health and CMV-seropositive.

CDR3 sequence reads: CASSLLGGRGSKQYF. CDR3 in DNA: TGTGCCAGCAGTTTGTTGGGGGGGCGGGGGAGTAAGCAGTATTTT. This chain uses TRBV6-5 with TRBJ2-3; possibly TRBD2 for D (7 bases). This CDR3 contains 15 residues. V shed 4 bases and J shed 11 bases, with 22 bases lying between them. Germline V CDR1 and CDR2: MNHEY, SVGAGI.

The chain couples TRBV7-8 to TRBJ2-1; TRBD2 matches at 14 bases. Trimming cost V 1 base and J 9 bases; bases outside gene matches: 11. The CDR3 has 18 amino acids. Germline V gene sequence: CDR1 SGHVS, CDR2 FQNEAQ. The CDR3 is CASSLVGTSGSTRGEQFF. In DNA form, the CDR3 reads TGTGCCAGCAGCTTAGTCGGGACTAGCGGGAGCACGAGGGGTGAGCAGTTCTTC.

This chain links TRBV11-2 with TRBJ1-1; TRBD1 might be the D (5 bases). This CDR3 comprises 16 residues. The germline CDR1 and CDR2 sequences are SGHAT and FQNNGV. Trimming removed 1 base from V and 2 bases from J, with 14 bases in between. The CDR3 nucleotides read TGTGCCAGCAGCTTAGCGGGGGGGGTCCGTAACACTGAAGCTTTCTTT. It codes for CASSLAGGVRNTEAFF.

The chain is built from TRBV2 and TRBJ1-5; D perhaps matches TRBD1 (5 bases). The germline V gene has CDR1 SNHLY and CDR2 FYNNEI. This CDR3 has 15 residues. Trimming cost V 5 bases and J 6 bases, with 17 bases left between them. CDR3 in amino acids: CASSYQGPSGQPQHF. The CDR3 coding sequence is TGTGCCAGCAGTTACCAGGGTCCTTCGGGTCAGCCCCAGCATTTT. Together with reference TRBV2 and TRBJ1-5, the CDR3 gives the full variable domain: EPEVTQTPSHQVTQMGQEVILRCVPISNHLYFYWYRQILGQKVEFLVSFYNNEISEKSEIFDDQFSVERPDGSNFTLKIRSTKLEDSAMYFCASSYQGPSGQPQHFGDGTRLSIL.

V usage is TRBV6-6 and J usage is TRBJ2-2, with D possibly matching TRBD1 (7 bases). Trimming pared 5 bases from V and 6 bases from J, leaving 13 bases between. CDR1 is MNHNY and CDR2 is SVGAGI in the germline V gene (reference sequence). This CDR3 has 14 amino acids. The CDR3 loop is CASSPTGEAGELFF. The CDR3 region has the DNA TGTGCCAGCAGTCCCACAGGGGAGGCCGGGGAGCTGTTTTTT.

The CDR3 coding sequence is TGTGCCAGCATGCGGGATATCGGCTCCTACAATGAGCAGTTCTTC. It codes for CASMRDIGSYNEQFF. The chain links TRBV2 to TRBJ2-1; maybe TRBD2 (6 bases). Trimming cost V 7 bases and J 0 bases, with 13 bases left between them. The CDR3 loop spans 15 amino acids. Germline-derived CDR1 and CDR2 are SNHLY and FYNNEI.

The chain joins TRBV11-2 to TRBJ1-1; tentative D call: TRBD1 (5 bases). The germline V and J ends were trimmed by 3 bases and 0 bases, with 5 bases remaining between them. The CDR3 extends over 13 amino acids. Germline V CDR1 and CDR2: SGHAT, FQNNGV. The chain's CDR3 is CASSLTVNTEAFF. The CDR3 DNA is TGTGCCAGCAGCTTGACAGTGAACACTGAAGCTTTCTTT.

This rearrangement joins TRBV7-9 to TRBJ1-2, with 9 bases fitting TRBD1. The germline V gene encodes CDR1 SEHNR and CDR2 FQNEAQ (reference sequence). The V gene end was trimmed by 5 bases and the J gene end by 3 bases; junction bases not matched to a gene: 4. This CDR3 spans 14 amino acids. CDR3 DNA: TGTGCCAGCAGCCCGGGACAGGGAGACTATGGCTACACCTTC. Amino acid sequence: CASSPGQGDYGYTF.